This TCR beta chain was obtained from a study of T-cell reconstitution after alpha-beta-depleted transplantation in children. Preparation of the TCRbeta library involved a method that used unique molecular identifiers. In TCRdb, the PCR reads were re-called with MiXCR into one record per CDR3 protein. The sample consists of about 350,000 distinct CDR3 sequences, 10% to 15% of them appearing once. This clonotype was observed a few times. The germline gives CDR1 LNHNV, CDR2 YYDKDF (reference sequence). With V trimmed by 4 bases and J by 1 base, 3 bases remained unmatched. This CDR3 has 14 residues. This TCR was recovered from a human donor who donated a stem cell graft to a child with Fanconi anemia. The chain uses TRBV15 and TRBJ2-7; 8 nucleotides align to TRBD1. Material: PBMCs, obtained from the stem cell graft. This CDR3 reads CATSKHRGSYEQYV. The CDR3 nucleotides read TGTGCCACCAGCAAACACAGGGGGTCCTACGAGCAGTACGTC.